What follows are 30 T cell receptor beta chains derived from one specimen sequenced in a study of T cell clusters in autoimmune cytopenias. Each sample's input was around 250 ng genomic DNA, approximately 37,500 genome equivalents. TRB rearrangements were amplified by touch-down multiplex PCR with mixed TRB-A/B primers. TCRdb reanalyzed the multiplex PCR reads and collapses them to one entry per CDR3 protein, without DNA. The sample holds approximately 11,000 distinct CDR3 sequences. The same data also went into a second study, on T cell repertoires in aging, cancer and after chemotherapy.

The sequencing sample was made of peripheral blood. Every receptor here comes from a human donor in good health.

V usage is TRBV10-3 and J usage is TRBJ2-3. The CDR3 is 13 residues long. Per germline, CDR1 ENHRY and CDR2 SYGVKD. CDR3 region: CAISDLGSDTQYF.

This chain joins TRBV7-2 and TRBJ2-7; TCRdb indicates TRBD1, and absent DNA this call remains unverified. Looked up from germline, CDR1 is SGHTA and CDR2 is FQGNSA. The CDR3 sequence is 19 residues long. The CDR3 sequence: CASSRRGQGVIAGDYEQYF.

V is TRBV12-3 or TRBV12-4 and J is TRBJ1-2; TCRdb gives TRBD1 as the D gene, but with no DNA this cannot be confirmed. This CDR3 spans 13 amino acids. This CDR3 is CASTFSRGAGYTF.

This chain uses TRBV30 with TRBJ1-6; TCRdb outputs TRBD1, but without DNA this stays unchecked. CDR3 length: 12 residues. The germline V gene encodes CDR1 GTSNPN and CDR2 SVGIG (reference sequence). CDR3 loop: CAWSRDRSPLHF.

The chain has TRBV6-1 and TRBJ2-7; as DNA is missing, the TRBD2 call by TCRdb cannot be tested. Per germline, CDR1 MNHNS and CDR2 SASEGT. The CDR3 runs 17 residues. CDR3 protein: CASSALQGRAISYEQYF.

The gene calls are TRBV21-1 and TRBJ1-6. TRBV21-1 is a documented pseudogene. There are 17 residues in the CDR3. The CDR3 loop is CASSKAGLPAYVVPLHF.

The V call is TRBV4-3, the J call TRBJ2-3. The CDR3 covers 15 residues. Germline V lookup: CDR1 LGHNA, CDR2 YSLEER. The CDR3 sequence: CASSQDAQAGDTQYF.

This chain uses TRBV27 with TRBJ2-7; lacking DNA, the TRBD2 call made by TCRdb goes unchecked. The germline V gene has CDR1 MNHEY and CDR2 SMNVEV (reference sequence). CDR3 size: 15 residues. CDR3 amino acids: CASGRGRGGVYEQYF.

This clonotype is called medium-sized based on its frequency. V gene TRBV20-1 combines with J gene TRBJ1-6; TCRdb outputs TRBD1, but without DNA this stays unchecked. This CDR3 spans 13 amino acids. CDR1 and CDR2 (germline): DFQATT, SNEGSKA (reference sequence). The CDR3 spells CSASAGSNSPLHF.

CDR3: CASSMDRGPSQPQHF. The chain carries TRBV18 and TRBJ1-5; TCRdb's D call of TRBD1 is untestable without DNA. CDR3 length equals 15 residues. The germline CDR1 and CDR2 sequences are KGHSH and LQKENI.

V and J are TRBV9 and TRBJ1-3. Per the germline V gene, CDR1 is SGDLS and CDR2 is YYNGEE. The CDR3 has 14 residues. The CDR3 loop is CASSVGAGGNTIYF.

The V call is TRBV7-9, the J call TRBJ2-3; as DNA is missing, the TRBD2 call by TCRdb cannot be tested. CDR1 is SEHNR, CDR2 FQNEAQ, per germline (reference sequence). The CDR3 runs to 13 residues. CDR3 residues: CASSSAGGNTQYF.

The gene calls are TRBV30 and TRBJ1-2; TCRdb designates TRBD1, a call that cannot be tested without DNA. CDR1 and CDR2 (germline): GTSNPN, SVGIG (reference sequence). The CDR3 has 15 amino acids. This chain's CDR3 is CAWGRGTGERYGYTF.

The chain has TRBV18 and TRBJ1-1. The germline V gene has CDR1 KGHSH and CDR2 LQKENI. The CDR3 is made up of 13 amino acids. The CDR3 protein is CASSPMTRAEAFF.

The chain's CDR3 is CASTRAQNYGYTF. This rearrangement joins TRBV6-2 or TRBV6-3 to TRBJ1-2; there is no DNA to check the TCRdb D call of TRBD1. This CDR3 comprises 13 residues. Germline V gene data show CDR1 as MNHEY and CDR2 as SVGEGT.

This chain links TRBV7-3 with TRBJ2-1; TCRdb picks TRBD1, but there is no DNA to check that call. The CDR3 has 15 amino acids. CDR1 and CDR2 (germline): SGHTA, FQGTGA. The CDR3 reads CASSLVSGSHNEQFF.

The chain carries TRBV2 and TRBJ1-2. The CDR3 totals 12 residues. CDR1 and CDR2 (germline): SNHLY, FYNNEI. CDR3 sequence reads: CASVAGPYGYTF.

This clonotype is identified as medium-sized from frequency. The V call is TRBV29-1, the J call TRBJ1-4; TCRdb designates TRBD1, a call that cannot be tested without DNA. Germline V gene lookup returns CDR1 SQVTM and CDR2 ANQGSEA. The CDR3 runs 12 residues. This CDR3 reads CSVMTGDEKLFF.

This clonotype is labeled medium-sized based on frequency. The chain links TRBV19 to TRBJ2-7; without DNA, the TCRdb call of TRBD2 cannot be checked. CDR3 length: 15 amino acids. Germline loops: CDR1 LNHDA, CDR2 SQIVND (reference sequence). The CDR3 here is CASSLRTGLMNEQYF.

By frequency, this clonotype is medium-sized. The chain employs TRBV7-9 and TRBJ1-1. The CDR3 extends over 12 amino acids. Per the germline V gene, CDR1 is SEHNR and CDR2 is FQNEAQ (reference sequence). CDR3 loop: CASSMIITEAFF.

The gene calls are TRBV6-2 or TRBV6-3 and TRBJ1-4; the D call of TRBD1 rests on TCRdb alone, since no DNA is present to check it. The CDR3 has 14 amino acids. The germline V gene encodes CDR1 MNHEY and CDR2 SVGEGT. The CDR3 is CASSSRGTKEKLFF.

The gene calls are TRBV11-3 and TRBJ2-1; TCRdb's D call, TRBD2, is unchecked because there is no DNA. The CDR3 extends over 16 amino acids. Germline CDR1 reads SGHNT; CDR2 reads YENEEA. CDR3: CASSLVALPPDNEQFF.

According to its frequency, this clonotype is medium-sized (0.01 to 0.1%). V and J are TRBV19 and TRBJ2-1; TCRdb picks TRBD2, but there is no DNA to check that call. The CDR3 spans 14 residues. Germline lookup yields CDR1 LNHDA and CDR2 SQIVND (reference sequence). CDR3: CASKGPTSYNEQFF.

The chain combines TRBV15 with TRBJ2-1; absent DNA, TCRdb's TRBD1 call cannot be checked. The germline V gene has CDR1 LNHNV and CDR2 YYDKDF (reference sequence). The CDR3 is 16 residues long. The CDR3 loop reads CATSRVGDRVVYEQFF.

The V call is TRBV6-2 or TRBV6-3, the J call TRBJ1-5; the TCRdb D gene call, TRBD1, has no DNA to confirm it. This CDR3 spans 14 amino acids. Germline CDR1 and CDR2: MNHEY and SVGEGT. The CDR3 sequence: CASSKGGSNQPQHF.

The chain joins TRBV9 to TRBJ2-3; TCRdb proposes TRBD2, but this gene call is untestable without DNA. This CDR3 has 15 amino acids. CDR1 SGDLS and CDR2 YYNGEE come from the germline V gene. The CDR3 sequence is CASSVGLAGADTQYF.

This clonotype counts as medium-sized by frequency. The V call is TRBV7-2, the J call TRBJ2-1. The CDR3 loop spans 14 amino acids. Per the germline V gene, CDR1 is SGHTA and CDR2 is FQGNSA. The chain's CDR3 is CASSLDVASNEQFF.

This clonotype registers medium-sized by frequency. J is TRBJ2-1 and V is TRBV6-5; absent DNA, TCRdb's TRBD1 call cannot be checked. The CDR3 runs 14 residues. Germline V gene sequence: CDR1 MNHEY, CDR2 SVGAGI. Here the CDR3 reads CASSPGDRSNEQFF.

The chain joins TRBV10-3 to TRBJ1-4. The V gene's germline CDR1 is ENHRY and CDR2 SYGVKD. The CDR3 is 13 amino acids. CDR3 sequence reads: CAISDPGWEKLFF.

The V gene is TRBV5-5, the J gene TRBJ1-6; TCRdb selects TRBD1, and the lack of DNA leaves this call unchecked. CDR3 length: 18 amino acids. The germline gives CDR1 SGHKS, CDR2 YYEKEE (reference sequence). The CDR3 sequence: CASSLAGQMSSYNSPLHF.